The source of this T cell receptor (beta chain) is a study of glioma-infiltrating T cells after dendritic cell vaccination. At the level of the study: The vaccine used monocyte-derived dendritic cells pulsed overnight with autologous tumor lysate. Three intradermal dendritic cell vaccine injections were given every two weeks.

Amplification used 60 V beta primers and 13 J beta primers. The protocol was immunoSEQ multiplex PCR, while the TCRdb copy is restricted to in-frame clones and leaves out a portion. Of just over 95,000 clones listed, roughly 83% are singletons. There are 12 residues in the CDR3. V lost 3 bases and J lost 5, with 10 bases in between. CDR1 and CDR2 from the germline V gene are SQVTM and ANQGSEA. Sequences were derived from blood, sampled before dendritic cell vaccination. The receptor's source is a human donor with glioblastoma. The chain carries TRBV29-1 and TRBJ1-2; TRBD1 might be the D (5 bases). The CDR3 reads CSVEVGGYGYTF. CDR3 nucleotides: TGCAGCGTTGAGGTCGGGGGGTATGGCTACACCTTC.